This is a list of T cell receptor beta chains from one sample in a study of blood T cell repertoires in COVID-19. Clones were sequenced by immunoSEQ multiplex PCR, and TCRdb holds only the in-frame ones, with some missing. The sample holds roughly 75,000 clones; 85% are singletons and the top ten take more than 9.5%. The sample taken for sequencing was peripheral blood. Receptors were obtained from a man aged 50 to 59 with COVID-19, enrolled during active disease. The CDR3 runs from the conserved cysteine through the conserved F or W. A D gene is named only where the DNA matches it firmly. Clone size appears in some rows only: once, few, many, or a class for an expanded clone.

cdr3_aa,cdr3_nt,clone_size,d_call,j_call,v_call,cdr3_length
CASSRPGGGGYTF,TGTGCCAGCAGCCGACCCGGGGGGGGCGGCTACACCTTC,once,NA,TRBJ1-2,TRBV7-3,13
CASSLAGLAGSYTDTQYF,TGTGCCAGCAGCTTAGCCGGACTAGCGGGATCTTACACAGATACGCAGTATTTT,NA,TRBD2,TRBJ2-3,TRBV7-2,18
CASSLGTGNYGYTF,TGTGCCAGCAGCTTAGGGACAGGGAACTATGGCTACACCTTC,once,TRBD1,TRBJ1-2,TRBV7-8,14
CASRVTGSDTQYF,TGTGCCAGCAGGGTGACAGGGTCAGATACGCAGTATTTT,NA,TRBD1,TRBJ2-3,TRBV2,13
CASSPGQALTGELFF,TGTGCCAGCTCACCGGGACAGGCCCTCACCGGGGAGCTGTTTTTT,NA,TRBD1,TRBJ2-2,TRBV18,15
CASSSPRLASLTSNTGELFF,TGCGCCAGCAGCTCGCCGCGACTAGCTTCTCTAACGTCTAACACCGGGGAGCTGTTTTTT,few,TRBD2,TRBJ2-2,TRBV5-1,20
CASSRSWTGLNTEAFF,TGCGCCAGCAGCCGGTCCTGGACAGGGTTGAACACTGAAGCTTTCTTT,NA,TRBD1,TRBJ1-1,TRBV5-1,16
CASRNRDGELFF,TGTGCCAGTAGGAACAGGGATGGGGAGCTGTTTTTT,once,NA,TRBJ2-2,TRBV19,12
CASSPVGSSYNEQFF,TGTGCCAGCTCCCCCGTGGGCAGTTCCTACAATGAGCAGTTCTTC,once,NA,TRBJ2-1,TRBV18,15
CASSQRGKREGYEQYF,TGTGCCAGCAGCCAAAGGGGTAAGCGGGAGGGATACGAGCAGTACTTC,NA,TRBD2,TRBJ2-7,TRBV3-1/TRBV3-2,16
CASSRGSTDTQYF,TGTGCCAGCAGCCGCGGGAGCACAGATACGCAGTATTTT,NA,NA,TRBJ2-3,TRBV5-6,13
CASSLQPDTAETQYF,TGTGCCAGCAGTCTCCAACCTGACACGGCGGAGACCCAGTACTTC,NA,NA,TRBJ2-5,TRBV28,15
CASSSGQGDEQYF,TGTGCCAGCAGCTCGGGACAGGGGGACGAGCAGTACTTC,once,TRBD1,TRBJ2-7,TRBV7-9,13
CASRSGGGTVNTGELFF,TGTGCCAGCCGTAGCGGGGGCGGGACGGTGAACACCGGGGAGCTGTTTTTT,NA,TRBD2,TRBJ2-2,TRBV11-2,17
CSVRVLDTEAFF,TGCAGCGTTCGTGTCCTTGACACTGAAGCTTTCTTT,NA,NA,TRBJ1-1,TRBV29-1,12
CASSVVTSGLNEQFF,TGTGCCAGCAGCGTAGTGACTAGCGGGCTAAATGAGCAGTTCTTC,NA,TRBD2,TRBJ2-1,TRBV9,15
CSASHKADRGLLTNEKLFF,TGCAGTGCTAGTCACAAGGCTGACAGGGGCCTCCTCACTAATGAAAAACTGTTTTTT,once,TRBD1,TRBJ1-4,TRBV20-1,19
CASLGRRGYTF,TGTGCCAGCCTGGGGCGACGGGGCTACACCTTC,NA,NA,TRBJ1-2,TRBV6-5,11
CASLTGQGGPNEQFF,TGTGCCAGCTTGACCGGACAGGGGGGCCCCAATGAGCAGTTCTTC,once,TRBD1,TRBJ2-1,TRBV2,15
CASSLTGLEVVDGYTF,TGTGCCAGCAGCTTGACGGGTCTGGAGGTAGTGGATGGCTACACCTTC,NA,NA,TRBJ1-2,TRBV5-6,16
CARSLGGGRGANVLTF,TGCGCCCGCAGCTTGGGCGGGGGGCGCGGGGCCAACGTCCTGACTTTC,once,TRBD2,TRBJ2-6,TRBV5-1,16
CASSNDRGPNEKLFF,TGTGCCAGCAGCAACGACAGGGGGCCTAATGAAAAACTGTTTTTT,NA,NA,TRBJ1-4,TRBV21-1,15
CASLPRGPLNEQFF,TGTGCCAGTCTCCCCAGGGGGCCCCTCAATGAGCAGTTCTTC,NA,TRBD1,TRBJ2-1,TRBV7-2,14
CSASNPGTGWGAFF,TGCAGTGCTAGTAACCCCGGGACAGGGTGGGGAGCTTTCTTT,NA,TRBD1,TRBJ1-1,TRBV20-1,14
CASSTGGYTEAFF,TGCGCCAGCAGCACAGGGGGCTACACTGAAGCTTTCTTT,NA,TRBD1,TRBJ1-1,TRBV10-2,13
CASSQFDRGYGYTF,TGTGCCAGCAGTCAATTCGACAGAGGCTATGGCTACACCTTC,NA,NA,TRBJ1-2,TRBV6-2/TRBV6-3,14
CASSEPPGGANTGELFF,TGTGCCAGCAGCGAACCCCCAGGGGGCGCGAACACCGGGGAGCTGTTTTTT,NA,TRBD1,TRBJ2-2,TRBV5-4,17
CASSFPTGSYNEQFF,TGTGCCAGCAGTTTCCCGACAGGGTCCTACAATGAGCAGTTCTTC,NA,TRBD1,TRBJ2-1,TRBV28,15
CASRSRAGDSPLHF,TGTGCCAGTAGGTCCAGGGCTGGGGATTCACCCCTCCACTTT,few,NA,TRBJ1-6,TRBV19,14
CAWSLGLSWSSYNEQFF,TGTGCCTGGAGTTTAGGCCTAAGCTGGAGCTCCTACAATGAGCAGTTCTTC,NA,NA,TRBJ2-1,TRBV30,17
CASSVTGFTEAFF,TGTGCCAGCAGCGTAACAGGGTTCACTGAAGCTTTCTTT,NA,NA,TRBJ1-1,TRBV9,13
CASTPPGIGNEQFF,TGTGCCAGCACCCCACCCGGGATAGGCAATGAGCAGTTCTTC,NA,NA,TRBJ2-1,TRBV6-5,14
CASSISWSIGTTEAFF,TGTGCCAGTAGTATATCGTGGTCTATTGGTACCACTGAAGCTTTCTTT,NA,NA,TRBJ1-1,TRBV19,16
CASSSEANTGELFF,TGTGCTAGCAGCTCGGAGGCGAACACCGGGGAGCTGTTTTTT,NA,NA,TRBJ2-2,TRBV7-7,14
CASSVLTEAFF,TGTGCCAGCAGTGTCCTCACTGAAGCTTTCTTT,NA,NA,TRBJ1-1,TRBV2,11
CAIRQEVHYGYTF,TGTGCCATCCGCCAGGAAGTCCACTATGGCTACACCTTC,NA,NA,TRBJ1-2,TRBV10-3,13
CASSLGVGASAKETQYF,TGCGCCAGCAGCTTGGGGGTAGGGGCTAGCGCTAAAGAGACCCAGTACTTC,NA,NA,TRBJ2-5,TRBV5-1,17
CATSRDLGLAGGNEQFF,TGTGCCACCAGCAGAGATCTAGGACTAGCGGGAGGGAATGAGCAGTTCTTC,once,TRBD2,TRBJ2-1,TRBV15,17
CASSDRREQPQHF,TGCGCCAGCAGTGATAGGAGGGAACAGCCCCAGCATTTT,NA,NA,TRBJ1-5,TRBV10-2,13
CASSHRGTYEQYF,TGTGCCAGCAGCCACCGGGGGACCTACGAGCAGTACTTC,NA,NA,TRBJ2-7,TRBV3-1/TRBV3-2,13
CASSFRIEGTDTQYF,TGTGCCAGCAGTTTCCGAATAGAGGGCACAGATACGCAGTATTTT,few,NA,TRBJ2-3,TRBV6-5,15
CASSKVGQNSDNEQFF,TGTGCCAGCAGCAAAGTTGGACAGAACTCGGACAATGAGCAGTTCTTC,NA,NA,TRBJ2-1,TRBV21-1,16
CASSNPGTGQTEAFF,TGTGCCAGTAGTAACCCCGGGACAGGGCAAACTGAAGCTTTCTTT,once,TRBD1,TRBJ1-1,TRBV19,15
CASSLRGLAGFADTQYF,TGTGCCAGCAGCTTACGAGGCCTAGCGGGATTCGCAGATACGCAGTATTTT,NA,TRBD2,TRBJ2-3,TRBV7-8,17
CASKKGSGTGSYEQYF,TGCGCCAGCAAAAAGGGGTCCGGGACAGGGTCCTACGAGCAGTACTTC,NA,TRBD1,TRBJ2-7,TRBV5-1,16
CASSPQGRAFF,TGCGCCAGCAGTCCGCAGGGTAGAGCTTTCTTT,NA,NA,TRBJ1-1,TRBV10-1,11